A selection of T cell receptor beta chains follows, all from one sample in a study of shared clonotypes between healthy human individuals. Repertoires were generated with immunoSEQ multiplex PCR, while TCRdb's copy carries only in-frame clones and drops some. The table records millions of clones, about 92% of them present only once. Sequenced input: naive CD8+ T cells from PBMCs. All receptors derive from a man aged 18 to 29 in good health. Some clones in this sample may be carry-over from other donors' samples. The CDR3 runs from the conserved cysteine through the conserved F or W. The order of the fields is CDR3 length, V gene, J gene, CDR3 protein.

CDR3 length: 18
V gene: TRBV6-1
J gene: TRBJ2-5
CDR3 protein: CASSEALILAGGKETQYF

CDR3 length: 13
V gene: TRBV1
J gene: TRBJ2-1
CDR3 protein: CTRTGVTYNEQFF

CDR3 length: 15
V gene: TRBV4-1
J gene: TRBJ2-1
CDR3 protein: CASSQGFPSSNEQFF

CDR3 length: 14
V gene: TRBV5-1
J gene: TRBJ2-7
CDR3 protein: CASSPGLAGYEQYF

CDR3 length: 13
V gene: TRBV27
J gene: TRBJ2-7
CDR3 protein: CASRRVGSYEQYF

CDR3 length: 15
V gene: TRBV4-1
J gene: TRBJ1-5
CDR3 protein: CASSLLTGGNQPQHF

CDR3 length: 14
V gene: TRBV25-1
J gene: TRBJ2-6
CDR3 protein: CASRAASGANVLTF

CDR3 length: 15
V gene: TRBV5-1
J gene: TRBJ2-5
CDR3 protein: CASSFEGGLAETQYF

CDR3 length: 15
V gene: TRBV6-6
J gene: TRBJ2-1
CDR3 protein: CASSYLTGVGNEQFF

CDR3 length: 11
V gene: TRBV7-8
J gene: TRBJ1-1
CDR3 protein: CASSLWGEAFF

CDR3 length: 17
V gene: TRBV28
J gene: TRBJ2-1
CDR3 protein: CASSFLGQGFSYNEQFF

CDR3 length: 13
V gene: TRBV28
J gene: TRBJ1-2
CDR3 protein: CASSLLTNYGYTF

CDR3 length: 14
V gene: TRBV5-1
J gene: TRBJ2-1
CDR3 protein: CASSLGYADNEQFF

CDR3 length: 14
V gene: TRBV5-4
J gene: TRBJ2-1
CDR3 protein: CASSQPDGEAEQFF

CDR3 length: 15
V gene: TRBV9
J gene: TRBJ2-7
CDR3 protein: CASSPGGGRLYEQYF

CDR3 length: 14
V gene: TRBV5-1
J gene: TRBJ1-5
CDR3 protein: CASSPGTLNQPQHF

CDR3 length: 13
V gene: TRBV9
J gene: TRBJ2-4
CDR3 protein: CASSNIGSNIQYF